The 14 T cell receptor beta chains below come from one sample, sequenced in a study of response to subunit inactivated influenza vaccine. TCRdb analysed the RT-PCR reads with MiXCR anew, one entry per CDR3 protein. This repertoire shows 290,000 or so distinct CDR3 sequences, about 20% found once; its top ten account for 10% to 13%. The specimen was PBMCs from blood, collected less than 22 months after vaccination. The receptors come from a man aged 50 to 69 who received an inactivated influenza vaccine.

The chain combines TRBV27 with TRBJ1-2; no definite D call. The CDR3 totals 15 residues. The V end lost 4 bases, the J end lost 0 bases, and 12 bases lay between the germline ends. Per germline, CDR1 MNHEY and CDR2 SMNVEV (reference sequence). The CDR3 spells CASSSRVASNYGYTF. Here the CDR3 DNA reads TGTGCCAGCAGTTCCCGCGTGGCTTCTAACTATGGCTACACCTTC.

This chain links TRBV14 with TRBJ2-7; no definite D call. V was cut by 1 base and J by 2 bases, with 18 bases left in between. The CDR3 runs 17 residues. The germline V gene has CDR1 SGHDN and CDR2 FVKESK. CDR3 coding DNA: TGTGCCAGCAGCCAAGGATTTTCGTCCAGCTGGACCTACGAGCAGTACTTC. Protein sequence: CASSQGFSSSWTYEQYF.

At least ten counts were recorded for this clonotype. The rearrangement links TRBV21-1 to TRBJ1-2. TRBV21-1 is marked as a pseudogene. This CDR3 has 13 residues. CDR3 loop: CASSKLRQYGYTF. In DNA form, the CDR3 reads TGTGCCAGCAGCAAACTACGCCAATATGGCTACACCTTC.

In nucleotides, the CDR3 is TGCAGCGTGGAGGCCGGGACAGGGTTTGAGCAGTTCTTC. This codes for CSVEAGTGFEQFF. The chain is built from TRBV29-1 and TRBJ2-1; 9 bases are shared with TRBD1. With 6 bases clipped from V and 9 bases from J, the junction kept 9 bases outside the gene matches. Germline CDR1 SQVTM, CDR2 ANQGSEA. The CDR3 runs 13 residues.

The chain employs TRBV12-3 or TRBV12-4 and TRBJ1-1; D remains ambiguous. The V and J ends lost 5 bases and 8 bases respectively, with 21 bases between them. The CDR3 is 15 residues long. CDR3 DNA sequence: TGTGCCAGCAGTCCCCAACCCTTGGTTCAGCAGGAAGCTTTCTTT. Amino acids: CASSPQPLVQQEAFF.

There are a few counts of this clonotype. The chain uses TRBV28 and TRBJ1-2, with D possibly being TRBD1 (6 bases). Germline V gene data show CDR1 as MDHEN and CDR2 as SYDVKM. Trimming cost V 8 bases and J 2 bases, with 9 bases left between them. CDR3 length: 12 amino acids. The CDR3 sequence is CASGGSNYGYTF. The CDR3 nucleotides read TGTGCCAGCGGGGGCTCGAACTATGGCTACACCTTC.

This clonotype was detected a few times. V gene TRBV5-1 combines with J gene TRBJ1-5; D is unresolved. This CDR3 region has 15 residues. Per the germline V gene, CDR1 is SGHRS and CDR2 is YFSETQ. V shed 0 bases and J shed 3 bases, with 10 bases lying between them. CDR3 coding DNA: TGCGCCAGCAGCTTGGCCGGGCAGGCCAATCAGCCCCAGCATTTT. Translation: CASSLAGQANQPQHF.

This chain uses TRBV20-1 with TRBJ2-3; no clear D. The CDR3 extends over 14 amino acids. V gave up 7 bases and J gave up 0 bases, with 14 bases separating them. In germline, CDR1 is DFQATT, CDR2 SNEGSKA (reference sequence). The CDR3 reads CSEGLDLSTDTQYF. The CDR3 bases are TGCAGTGAAGGCCTCGACCTTAGCACAGATACGCAGTATTTT.

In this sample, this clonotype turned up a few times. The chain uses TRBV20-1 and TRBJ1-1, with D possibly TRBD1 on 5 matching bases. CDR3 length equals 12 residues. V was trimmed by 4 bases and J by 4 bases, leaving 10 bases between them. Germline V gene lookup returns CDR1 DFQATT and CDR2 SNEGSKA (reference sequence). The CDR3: CSATGGVTEAFF. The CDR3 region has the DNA TGCAGTGCTACCGGGGGGGTCACTGAAGCTTTCTTT.

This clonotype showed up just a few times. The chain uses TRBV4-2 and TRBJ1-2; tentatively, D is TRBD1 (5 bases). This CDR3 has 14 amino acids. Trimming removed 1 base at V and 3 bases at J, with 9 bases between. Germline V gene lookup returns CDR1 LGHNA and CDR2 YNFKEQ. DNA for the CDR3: TGTGCCAGCAGCCAAGTGGGGGAAGACTATGGCTACACCTTC. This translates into CASSQVGEDYGYTF.

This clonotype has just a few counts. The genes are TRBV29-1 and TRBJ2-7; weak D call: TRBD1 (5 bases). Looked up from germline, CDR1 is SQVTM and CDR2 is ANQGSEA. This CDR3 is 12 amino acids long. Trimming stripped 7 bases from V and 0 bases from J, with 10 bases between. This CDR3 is CSARQTSYEQYF. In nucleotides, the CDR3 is TGCAGCGCTAGACAGACCTCCTACGAGCAGTACTTC.

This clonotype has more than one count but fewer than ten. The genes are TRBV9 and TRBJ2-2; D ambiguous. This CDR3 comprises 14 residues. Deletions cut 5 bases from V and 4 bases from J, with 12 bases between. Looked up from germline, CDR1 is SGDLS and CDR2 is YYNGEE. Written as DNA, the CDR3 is TGTGCCAGCAGGGTTCAGGAGAGCACCGGGGAGCTGTTTTTT. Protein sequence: CASRVQESTGELFF.

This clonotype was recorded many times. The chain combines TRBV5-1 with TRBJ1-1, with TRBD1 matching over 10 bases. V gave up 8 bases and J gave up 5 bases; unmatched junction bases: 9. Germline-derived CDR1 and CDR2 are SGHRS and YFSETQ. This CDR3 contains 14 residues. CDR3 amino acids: CASSTGGLGTEAFF. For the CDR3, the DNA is TGCGCCAGTTCGACAGGGGGCCTTGGGACTGAAGCTTTCTTT. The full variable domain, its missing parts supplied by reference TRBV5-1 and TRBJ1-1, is KAGVTQTPRYLIKTRGQQVTLSCSPISGHRSVSWYQQTPGQGLQFLFEYFSETQRNKGNFPGRFSGRQFSNSRSEMNVSTLELGDSALYLCASSTGGLGTEAFFGQGTRLTVV.

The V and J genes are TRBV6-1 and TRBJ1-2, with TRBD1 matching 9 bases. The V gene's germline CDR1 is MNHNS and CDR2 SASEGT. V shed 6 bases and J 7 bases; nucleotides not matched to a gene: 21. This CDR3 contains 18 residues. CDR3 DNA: TGTGCCAGCAGGACTTGGGACAGGGTAGCTCCTGGGAGTGGTGGCTACACCTTC. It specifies CASRTWDRVAPGSGGYTF.